This passage covers 28 T cell receptor beta chains from one sample sequenced in a study of T cell responses to AZD1222 COVID-19 vaccine. Only in-frame clones appear in the TCRdb table, and some are missing; sequencing was by immunoSEQ multiplex PCR. This sample has 120,000 or so clones, with about 91% found just once. The specimen comprised peripheral blood, sampled on day 0 of AZD1222 vaccination. These receptors originate from an adult in good health.

The chain couples TRBV28 to TRBJ2-5, with no clear D. The V gene lost 5 bases and the J gene lost 7 bases, with 17 bases spanning the gap. The CDR3 runs 14 residues. In germline, CDR1 is MDHEN, CDR2 SYDVKM. The CDR3 reads CASSLLGPTGTQYF. The CDR3 DNA reads TGTGCCAGCAGTCTCCTGGGCCCCACGGGGACCCAGTACTTC.

The chain employs TRBV6-1 and TRBJ2-1; either TRBD1 or TRBD2 may supply D (7 bases each). Germline V gene data show CDR1 as MNHNS and CDR2 as SASEGT. V lost 2 bases and J lost 2, with 13 bases in between. There are 16 residues in the CDR3. CDR3 in amino acids: CASSEPGGGAYNEQFF. In nucleotides, the CDR3 is TGTGCCAGCAGTGAACCAGGGGGGGGCGCCTACAATGAGCAGTTCTTC.

In this sample, this clone turned up a few times. This specimen includes other DNA sequences encoding the same CDR3. The V call is TRBV7-9, the J call TRBJ1-2; D ambiguous. This CDR3 is built from 13 residues. Between the trimmed V and J ends, which lost 1 base and 5 bases, there was a span of 8 bases. Germline CDR1 reads SEHNR; CDR2 reads FQNEAQ (reference sequence). The CDR3 nucleotides read TGTGCCAGCAGCTTAGGGGGTTCTTATGGCTACACCTTC. This gives the protein CASSLGGSYGYTF.

The chain couples TRBV5-5 to TRBJ2-5, with 9 bases lining up with TRBD2. V lost 4 bases and J lost 4; bases outside the gene matches: 8. Germline V lookup: CDR1 SGHKS, CDR2 YYEKEE (reference sequence). The CDR3 runs 15 residues. The DNA of the CDR3 is TGTGCCAGCAGCCCTTTTGTGCGGGGGGGAGAGACCCAGTACTTC. Translation: CASSPFVRGGETQYF.

This clone occurred once. The chain joins TRBV15 to TRBJ1-2, with 7 bases fitting TRBD1. CDR3 size: 15 residues. V lost 1 base and J lost 7; bases outside the gene matches: 9. Germline V gives CDR1 LNHNV, CDR2 YYDKDF (reference sequence). The CDR3 reads CATSRGAQGLGGYTF. CDR3 bases: TGTGCCACCAGCAGAGGGGCACAGGGGCTGGGTGGCTACACCTTC.

The chain recombines TRBV6-1 with TRBJ2-2; D unclear. CDR1 and CDR2 from the germline V gene are MNHNS and SASEGT. Trimming shortened V by 3 bases and J by 7 bases, and 9 bases separated the two germline ends. CDR3 length: 13 residues. The CDR3 DNA sequence: TGTGCCAGCAGTGAGGTGGGGATCGGGGAGCTGTTTTTT. Residues: CASSEVGIGELFF.

The chain couples TRBV19 to TRBJ1-4; D gene ambiguous. This CDR3 is built from 12 residues. Germline V gene lookup returns CDR1 LNHDA and CDR2 SQIVND (reference sequence). V lost 10 bases to trimming and J lost 8 bases, with 14 bases between them. CDR3 coding DNA: TGTGCCACCGGTGGGAGAGGCGAAAAACTGTTTTTT. The encoded protein is CATGGRGEKLFF.

This chain links TRBV5-4 with TRBJ2-5, with 10 nucleotides matching TRBD2. V dropped 4 bases and J dropped 2; count of bases not matched to a gene: 5. The CDR3 is 15 residues long. The germline CDR1 and CDR2 sequences are SGHNT and YYREEE (reference sequence). The chain's CDR3 is CASSTRTSGQETQYF. The CDR3 nucleotides read TGTGCCAGCAGCACCCGGACTAGCGGACAAGAGACCCAGTACTTC.

This clone was detected only once. The V gene is TRBV7-9, the J gene TRBJ1-1; TRBD1 might be the D (5 bases). V lost 4 bases to trimming and J lost 6 bases, with 12 bases between them. Germline V CDR1 and CDR2: SEHNR, FQNEAQ (reference sequence). The CDR3 is made up of 13 amino acids. The CDR3 spells CASSYPSGPEAFF. The CDR3 DNA follows: TGTGCCAGCAGCTACCCGTCGGGGCCTGAAGCTTTCTTT.

The chain uses TRBV2 and TRBJ1-2, with TRBD1 matching over 10 bases. CDR3 size: 14 residues. J was trimmed by 8 bases and V by 5 bases; bases with no gene match: 8. Germline V gene lookup returns CDR1 SNHLY and CDR2 FYNNEI. The CDR3 here is CASSRQGALRGYTF. CDR3 nucleotide sequence: TGTGCCAGCAGTCGACAGGGGGCGCTTCGCGGCTACACCTTC.

The J gene is TRBJ1-1, the V gene TRBV28; no clear D. The V gene lost 5 bases and the J gene lost 1 base, with 8 bases spanning the gap. Germline V lookup: CDR1 MDHEN, CDR2 SYDVKM. This CDR3 is built from 13 residues. CDR3 residues: CASSHTENTEAFF. The CDR3 DNA sequence: TGTGCCAGCAGTCACACAGAGAACACTGAAGCTTTCTTT. Full variable domain (missing parts from reference TRBV28 and TRBJ1-1): DVKVTQSSRYLVKRTGEKVFLECVQDMDHENMFWYRQDPGLGLRLIYFSYDVKMKEKGDIPEGYSVSREKKERFSLILESASTNQTSMYLCASSHTENTEAFFGQGTRLTVV.

CDR3 sequence: CASSVVQPQKGNTIYF. As DNA, the CDR3 is TGTGCCAGCAGCGTAGTCCAGCCCCAGAAAGGAAACACCATATATTTT. V gene TRBV9 combines with J gene TRBJ1-3, with D uncertain. The CDR3 totals 16 residues. V lost 0 bases and J 4 bases, leaving 14 bases between the germline ends. Per the germline V gene, CDR1 is SGDLS and CDR2 is YYNGEE.

The gene calls are TRBV10-3 and TRBJ2-5; TRBD1 agrees at 9 bases. Germline V gene sequence: CDR1 ENHRY, CDR2 SYGVKD. The V segment lost 6 bases and the J segment 5 bases; nucleotides outside the gene matches: 13. This CDR3 comprises 16 residues. This chain's CDR3 is CAIRADRGRLRETQYF. The CDR3 nucleotides read TGTGCCATCAGAGCAGACAGGGGGAGGTTACGGGAGACCCAGTACTTC.

The rearrangement links TRBV7-9 to TRBJ1-1; D uncertain. The V gene lost 1 base and the J gene lost 1 base, with 7 bases spanning the gap. Looked up from germline, CDR1 is SEHNR and CDR2 is FQNEAQ (reference sequence). The CDR3 is 14 amino acids. CDR3: CASSLVIQNTEAFF. In DNA, the CDR3 is TGTGCCAGCAGCTTAGTGATCCAGAACACTGAAGCTTTCTTT.

J is TRBJ2-1 and V is TRBV24-1; 8 positions match TRBD1. Germline V gives CDR1 KGHDR, CDR2 SFDVKD. Germline trimming cut 4 bases from V and 2 bases from J; bases unmatched to any gene: 6. The CDR3 has 16 amino acids. Here the CDR3 reads CATSDSGQGTYNEQFF. The CDR3 DNA sequence: TGTGCCACCAGTGACTCAGGACAGGGCACCTACAATGAGCAGTTCTTC.

V usage is TRBV4-3 and J usage is TRBJ2-3; no firm D call. This CDR3 comprises 13 residues. With 4 bases removed from V and 6 bases from J, the gap between germline ends came to 11 bases. The V gene's germline CDR1 is LGHNA and CDR2 YSLEER. DNA of the CDR3: TGCGCCAGCAGCCTCTCCCCAAAGGATACGCAGTATTTT. This gives the protein CASSLSPKDTQYF.

In this sample, this clone turned up once. CDR3 bases: TGTGCCAGCAGCCATGCCGGACTAGCGGGGAGCGAACTCTACCAAGAGACCCAGTACTTC. Protein product: CASSHAGLAGSELYQETQYF. This chain connects TRBV3-1 (or the pseudogene TRBV3-2) to TRBJ2-5, with TRBD2 matching over 12 bases. The ends lost 3 bases at V and 0 bases at J; junction bases unmatched: 14. The V gene's germline CDR1 is LGHDT and CDR2 YNNKEL (reference sequence). The CDR3 contains 20 residues.

The chain uses TRBV19 and TRBJ2-5; D is undetermined. Trimming took 6 bases from V and 5 from J, leaving 10 bases between them. The CDR3 contains 12 residues. Germline V lookup: CDR1 LNHDA, CDR2 SQIVND (reference sequence). CDR3 sequence reads: CASSIGEETQYF. For the CDR3, the DNA is TGTGCCAGTAGCATTGGAGAGGAGACCCAGTACTTC.

This clone was seen more than once but under ten times. DNA of the CDR3: TGTGCCAGCAGTTTGGCACAGCTTCGCACCATATATTTT. Amino acids: CASSLAQLRTIYF. This chain connects TRBV28 to TRBJ1-3; unclear D gene. CDR3 length: 13 residues. The germline V gene has CDR1 MDHEN and CDR2 SYDVKM. Trimming stripped 3 bases from V and 9 bases from J, with 12 bases between.

On this clone itself: The same CDR3 is also encoded by other DNA sequences in this sample. The V call is TRBV10-3, the J call TRBJ1-1; D not certain. The germline V gene has CDR1 ENHRY and CDR2 SYGVKD. Trimming pared 4 bases from V and 1 base from J, leaving 7 bases between. This CDR3 has 13 amino acids. The CDR3 nucleotides are TGTGCCATCAGTGCGGGCGGGAACACTGAAGCTTTCTTT. It codes for CAISAGGNTEAFF.

This clone has only one observation. J is TRBJ2-1 and V is TRBV7-3, with TRBD1 matching over 7 bases. Germline CDR1 and CDR2: SGHTA and FQGTGA. The junction had 10 bases not matched to a gene; V was cut back by 5 bases and J by 15 bases. The CDR3 contains 12 residues. In DNA, the CDR3 is TGTGCCAGCAGCCCTGACAGGGTACTACTGTTCTTC. It encodes CASSPDRVLLFF.

Written as DNA, the CDR3 is TGTGCCAGCAGCCGGGGACAGCTGAACACTGAAGCTTTCTTT. Residues: CASSRGQLNTEAFF. The chain links TRBV5-4 to TRBJ1-1, with TRBD1 identical over 7 bases. CDR1 is SGHNT, CDR2 YYREEE, per germline (reference sequence). The CDR3 totals 14 residues. J was trimmed by 0 bases and V by 4 bases; bases with no gene match: 3.

The chain joins TRBV7-2 to TRBJ2-5, with D tentatively TRBD2 (5 bases). This CDR3 has 14 residues. Trimming took off 2 bases at V and 2 bases at J, with 9 bases between the two ends. Germline V gives CDR1 SGHTA, CDR2 FQGNSA. The CDR3 sequence: CASSLWTGQETQYF. CDR3 DNA sequence: TGTGCCAGCAGCTTATGGACGGGGCAAGAGACCCAGTACTTC.

The chain joins TRBV19 to TRBJ2-4; TRBD2 matches 14 bases. The V gene end was trimmed by 3 bases and the J gene end by 3 bases; junction bases not matched to a gene: 16. CDR3 length equals 21 residues. CDR1 is LNHDA and CDR2 is SQIVND in the germline V gene (reference sequence). In DNA form, the CDR3 reads TGTGCCAGTAGTATTCCTCGGACTAGCGGGGGGACGCGAAACTTCAAAAACATTCAGTACTTC. Protein: CASSIPRTSGGTRNFKNIQYF.

Only one count was recorded for this clone. The chain joins TRBV5-1 to TRBJ2-2; possibly TRBD2 for D (6 bases). V lost 2 bases and J 6 bases, leaving 8 bases between the germline ends. The CDR3 sequence is 13 residues long. Germline-derived CDR1 and CDR2 are SGHRS and YFSETQ. The chain's CDR3 is CASSFPGAGELFF. The CDR3 DNA follows: TGCGCCAGCAGCTTTCCGGGGGCCGGGGAGCTGTTTTTT.

This chain uses TRBV28 with TRBJ1-1; 7 nucleotides align to TRBD1. The CDR3 totals 13 residues. Germline V CDR1 and CDR2: MDHEN, SYDVKM. The V and J ends lost 6 bases and 3 bases, in that order; junction bases with no gene match: 4. CDR3 amino acids: CASRTDRDTEAFF. CDR3 in DNA: TGTGCCAGCAGGACCGACAGGGACACTGAAGCTTTCTTT.

This clone was seen more than once but under ten times. V gene TRBV6-5 combines with J gene TRBJ1-5, with D unclear. This CDR3 is 13 amino acids long. V gave up 7 bases and J gave up 3 bases, with 10 bases separating them. The germline CDR1 and CDR2 sequences are MNHEY and SVGAGI. The DNA of the CDR3 is TGTGCCAGCAATTCGTTAGACAATCAGCCCCAGCATTTT. It is translated as CASNSLDNQPQHF.

DNA for the CDR3: TGTGCCAGCAGCTTTGCAGAGAACACTGAAGCTTTCTTT. Translation gives CASSFAENTEAFF. This chain links TRBV5-5 with TRBJ1-1; D is unclear. V gave up 2 bases and J gave up 1 base, with 6 bases separating them. CDR1 and CDR2 (germline): SGHKS, YYEKEE (reference sequence). The CDR3 has 13 amino acids.